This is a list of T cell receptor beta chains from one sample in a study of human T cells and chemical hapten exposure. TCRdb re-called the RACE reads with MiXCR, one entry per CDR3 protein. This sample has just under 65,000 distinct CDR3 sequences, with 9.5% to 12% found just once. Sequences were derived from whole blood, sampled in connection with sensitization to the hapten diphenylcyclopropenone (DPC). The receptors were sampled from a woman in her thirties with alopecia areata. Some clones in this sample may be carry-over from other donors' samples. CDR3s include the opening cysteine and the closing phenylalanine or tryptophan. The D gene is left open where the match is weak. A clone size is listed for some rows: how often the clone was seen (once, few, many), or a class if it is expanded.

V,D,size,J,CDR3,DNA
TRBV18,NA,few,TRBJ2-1,CASSPPGRTGQFF,TGTGCCAGCTCACCTCCAGGGAGGACTGGGCAGTTCTTC
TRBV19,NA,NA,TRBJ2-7,CASSIGGANYEQYF,TGTGCCAGTAGTATCGGCGGGGCGAACTACGAGCAGTACTTC
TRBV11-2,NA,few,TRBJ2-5,CASSSIRGRRTQYF,TGTGCCAGCAGTTCGATACGTGGGCGGCGGACCCAGTACTTC
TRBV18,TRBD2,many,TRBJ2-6,CASSRTRSGGTTGANVLTF,TGTGCCAGCTCAAGGACTCGTAGCGGGGGGACAACTGGGGCCAACGTCCTGACTTTC
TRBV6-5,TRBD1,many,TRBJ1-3,CASSSTGVVGNTIYF,TGTGCCAGCAGTTCGACAGGGGTAGTTGGAAACACCATATATTTT
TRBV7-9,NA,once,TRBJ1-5,CASSLEQGGNQPQHF,TGTGCCAGCAGCTTAGAGCAGGGCGGCAATCAGCCCCAGCATTTT
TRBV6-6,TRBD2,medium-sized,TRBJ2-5,CASTSGVETQYF,TGTGCCAGCACAAGCGGGGTCGAGACCCAGTACTTC
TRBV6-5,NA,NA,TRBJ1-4,CASSYWGATNEKLFF,TGTGCCAGCAGTTACTGGGGGGCAACTAATGAAAAACTGTTTTTT
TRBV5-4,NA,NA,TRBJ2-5,CASSLMTAYQETQYF,TGTGCCAGCAGCTTGATGACAGCGTACCAAGAGACCCAGTACTTC
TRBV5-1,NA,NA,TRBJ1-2,CASSFGHTASNYGYTF,TGCGCCAGCAGCTTCGGACACACCGCTTCTAACTATGGCTACACCTTC